This T cell receptor (beta chain) stems from a study of cytomegalovirus exposure and HLA in healthy donors. Profiled with immunoSEQ multiplex PCR; TCRdb holds only in-frame clones, not every one. The sample holds more than 45,000 clones, 80% to 90% seen once. This CDR3 region has 15 residues. Trimming cost V 1 base and J 6 bases, with 13 bases left between them. The germline gives CDR1 SNHLY, CDR2 FYNNEI. This receptor was taken from a woman aged 18 to 35 in good health and CMV-seronegative. The chain carries TRBV2 and TRBJ2-4; D might be TRBD2 (6 bases). Material for sequencing was PBMCs. In DNA form, the CDR3 reads TGTGCCAGCAGTGAAGGACTAGGTTACCTAAACATTCAGTACTTC. It translates to CASSEGLGYLNIQYF. The variable domain in full, completed from reference TRBV2 and TRBJ2-4, reads EPEVTQTPSHQVTQMGQEVILRCVPISNHLYFYWYRQILGQKVEFLVSFYNNEISEKSEIFDDQFSVERPDGSNFTLKIRSTKLEDSAMYFCASSEGLGYLNIQYFGAGTRLSVL.